Given below is one TCR beta chain in context. The antigen is undetermined. This sample was included in a study of T cells in localized non-small cell lung cancer. The germline V gene has CDR1 KGHSH and CDR2 LQKENI. Trimming took 2 bases from V and 0 from J; bases not matched to a gene: 8. The CDR3 length is 19 residues. Profiling relied on immunoSEQ multiplex PCR, and the TCRdb table lists in-frame clones only, not all of them. The data contain tens of thousands of clones, roughly 87% of them singletons. The study's findings and limits: It remains possible that heterogeneity exists, since only one tumor region was sequenced. In adjacent lung appeared a median around 60 of the top 100 tumor clones.

This sequence joins TRBV18 and TRBJ2-6; 9 nucleotides agree with TRBD1. The sequence came from a man between 35 and 75 years old with stage III lung adenocarcinoma. The sample consisted of peripheral blood mononuclear cells, taken before any cancer treatment. The CDR3 protein is CASSPIKGQGNSGANVLTF. CDR3 DNA sequence: TGTGCCAGCTCACCAATTAAGGGACAGGGCAACTCTGGGGCCAACGTCCTGACTTTC.